This record covers a single T cell receptor beta chain. Its antigen is unidentified. V gave up 4 bases and J gave up 1 base, with 10 bases separating them. The CDR3 has 14 amino acids. The germline gives CDR1 SGHTA, CDR2 FQGTGA. Sequencing used immunoSEQ multiplex PCR; TCRdb keeps in-frame clones, though not all of them. The data contain 150,000 to 200,000 clones, 90% of them singletons. These data come from a study of T cell responses to AZD1222 COVID-19 vaccine. Turning to the study itself: The analysis combined second doses at about 4 or about 12 weeks. Study-level points and caveats: Dominant at 160-218 and 743-854, vaccine-associated CD4 TCRs also spanned spike.

This TCR derives from an adult in good health. The sample was peripheral blood, taken on day 0 of AZD1222 vaccination. The rearrangement uses TRBV7-3 and TRBJ1-1, with a tentative D call TRBD1 (5 bases). The CDR3 loop reads CASSSGAPNTEAFF. The DNA for the CDR3 is TGTGCCAGCAGCTCCGGGGCCCCGAACACTGAAGCTTTCTTT. The whole variable domain, filled in from reference TRBV7-3 and TRBJ1-1, reads GAGVSQTPSNKVTEKGKYVELRCDPISGHTALYWYRQSLGQGPEFLIYFQGTGAADDSGLPNDRFFAVRPEGSVSTLKIQRTERGDSAVYLCASSSGAPNTEAFFGQGTRLTVV.